This is a list of T cell receptor beta chains from one sample in a study of low-dose radiotherapy and immunotherapy resistance in tumors. TCRdb passed the reads through MiXCR, listing each CDR3 protein once. The profile shows 64,000 or so distinct CDR3 sequences, about a quarter of them singletons. The material sequenced was PBMCs, taken before treatment. The receptors were sampled from a male donor with rectosigmoid adenocarcinoma. Each CDR3 is given with its conserved first and last residue. Fields, in order: D gene, clone size, V gene, J gene, CDR3 DNA, CDR3 protein. The D gene is left open where the match is weak. The listing skips clone size in some rows; elsewhere it reads once, few, many or a size class.

TRBD2,many,TRBV12-3/TRBV12-4,TRBJ2-7,TGTGCCAGCAGCTCCGGACTAGCGGGAGGCCCCTACGAGCAGTACTTC,CASSSGLAGGPYEQYF
TRBD2,.,TRBV3-1,TRBJ2-2,TGTGCCAGCAGACAACAAGGGGCTGGGGCTAGCGGGAGGCAGAACACCGGGGAGCTGTTTTTT,CASRQQGAGASGRQNTGELFF
.,.,TRBV7-2,TRBJ2-7,TGTGCCAGCAGCTTAGGTCGGCAGGGAGACGAGCAGTACTTC,CASSLGRQGDEQYF
.,many,TRBV6-2/TRBV6-3,TRBJ2-5,TGTGCCAGCAAAGGAATACAGGGTACCCAAGAGACCCAGTACTTC,CASKGIQGTQETQYF
TRBD1,.,TRBV6-5,TRBJ2-2,TGTGCCAGCAAGGCCTGGACAGGGGTGACCGGGGAGCTGTTTTTT,CASKAWTGVTGELFF
.,many,TRBV28,TRBJ2-5,TGTGCCAGCAGTTTTAATGGTGGGGAGACCCAGTACTTC,CASSFNGGETQYF
.,many,TRBV28,TRBJ1-3,TGTGCCAGCACCTTTAGGACAGCTGGAAACACCATATATTTT,CASTFRTAGNTIYF
.,many,TRBV3-1,TRBJ1-3,TGTGCCAGCAGCCAGACATCCTCTGGAAACACCATATATTTT,CASSQTSSGNTIYF
.,.,TRBV7-8,TRBJ2-1,TGTGCCAGCAGCTCGCCCTCCCATGAGCAGTTCTTC,CASSSPSHEQFF
.,many,TRBV20-1,TRBJ2-1,TGCAGTGCTAGCCAGGAACACAATGAGCAGTTCTTC,CSASQEHNEQFF
.,many,TRBV4-1,TRBJ2-3,TGCGCCAGCAGCATTCGGCCGGATACGCAGTATTTT,CASSIRPDTQYF
.,.,TRBV6-2/TRBV6-3,TRBJ2-7,TGTGCCAGCAGTTACGCCTACTACGAGCAGTACTTC,CASSYAYYEQYF
.,many,TRBV5-4,TRBJ2-7,TGTGCCAGCAGCTGGAGGGGGTCCGACGAGCAGTACTTC,CASSWRGSDEQYF
.,many,TRBV12-3/TRBV12-4,TRBJ1-6,TGTGCCAGCAGTTCTAATGCCCGCGGGCGCAAGAATTCACCCCTCCACTTT,CASSSNARGRKNSPLHF
.,many,TRBV29-1,TRBJ1-1,TGCAGCGGGGGACGCAGCATGAACACTGAAGCTTTCTTT,CSGGRSMNTEAFF
.,.,TRBV28,TRBJ2-7,TGTGCCAGCAGTCCCGGACGGGTCTACGAGCAGTACTTC,CASSPGRVYEQYF
TRBD1,few,TRBV28,TRBJ2-2,TGTGCCAGCACCCCTTGGGGCAGGGGGACCGGGGAGCTGTTTTTT,CASTPWGRGTGELFF
TRBD1,many,TRBV29-1,TRBJ2-7,TGCAGCGCCACCCGCCCGACAGGGAGCTACGAGCAGTACTTC,CSATRPTGSYEQYF
TRBD2,many,TRBV6-2/TRBV6-3,TRBJ2-1,TGTGCCAGCAGGCTACTAGCGGGCCCGTCCAATGAGCAGTTCTTC,CASRLLAGPSNEQFF
.,many,TRBV6-6,TRBJ2-1,TGTGCCAGCAGTTATGAAGTTGAGCAGTTCTTC,CASSYEVEQFF
.,.,TRBV28,TRBJ1-1,TGTGCCAGCAGTTTAGGGCTTACCGGGAGCACTGAAGCTTTCTTT,CASSLGLTGSTEAFF
TRBD1,many,TRBV18,TRBJ1-1,TGTGCCAGCTCACTCTCGGGACAGGGGGCGTACACTGAAGCTTTCTTT,CASSLSGQGAYTEAFF
TRBD1,.,TRBV14,TRBJ2-6,TGTGCCAGCAGCCCGGGACAGCTGATCTCTGGGGCCAACGTCCTGACTTTC,CASSPGQLISGANVLTF
TRBD1,many,TRBV10-3,TRBJ2-7,TGTGCCATCAGTGAGAACGCCGGGACAGGGTCCTACGAGCAGTACTTC,CAISENAGTGSYEQYF
TRBD1,.,TRBV19,TRBJ1-1,TGTGCCAGTAGTAGGACAGGGGGGAACACTGAAGCTTTCTTT,CASSRTGGNTEAFF
.,many,TRBV6-2/TRBV6-3,TRBJ2-7,TGTGCCAGCAGGCGGGACATCGCCTACGAGCAGTACTTC,CASRRDIAYEQYF
.,many,TRBV19,TRBJ2-1,TGTGCCAGTAGTACCCCCAGGGAGAATGAGCAGTTCTTC,CASSTPRENEQFF
.,few,TRBV28,TRBJ2-3,TGTGCCAGCAAGGGGGAGAAGGGCACAGATACGCAGTATTTT,CASKGEKGTDTQYF
.,many,TRBV6-2/TRBV6-3,TRBJ2-5,TGTGCCAGCAGTTATCCGACGGTAGAGACCCAGTACTTC,CASSYPTVETQYF
TRBD1,many,TRBV6-2/TRBV6-3,TRBJ1-2,TGTGCCAGCAGTGACAAAAACAGGGGTGGCTACACCTTC,CASSDKNRGGYTF
.,.,TRBV21-1,TRBJ2-5,TGTGCCAGCAGCACTTACCCCGGGACACAAGAGACCCAGTACTTC,CASSTYPGTQETQYF
TRBD1,many,TRBV28,TRBJ1-5,TGTGCCAGCAGTTTAAGGGGGTCGACAGGGGGATTCAATCAGCCCCAGCATTTT,CASSLRGSTGGFNQPQHF
.,many,TRBV2,TRBJ1-1,TGTGCCAGCAGGAGGGGGGGGATGAACACTGAAGCTTTCTTT,CASRRGGMNTEAFF
.,many,TRBV7-9,TRBJ2-6,TGTGCCAGCAGCTCAGGTGGGGCCAACGTCCTGACTTTC,CASSSGGANVLTF
TRBD1,many,TRBV4-1,TRBJ2-7,TGCGCCAGCAGCCAGTTTGGGACAGGGGGAAACTACGAGCAGTACTTC,CASSQFGTGGNYEQYF
.,many,TRBV4-3,TRBJ1-2,TGCGCCAGCAGCCAGGGACGACGGTCTAACTATGGCTACACCTTC,CASSQGRRSNYGYTF
.,many,TRBV27,TRBJ2-1,TGTGCCAGCAGTTTATCTGCGGGGAGGAGCTCCTACAATGAGCAGTTCTTC,CASSLSAGRSSYNEQFF
TRBD2,many,TRBV20-1,TRBJ2-3,TGCAGTGCTAGACCAAAAAGAGGGGATAGAGGCGGTGAGCGGGAGGTGAGAGATACGCAGTATTTT,CSARPKRGDRGGEREVRDTQYF
TRBD1,many,TRBV6-2/TRBV6-3,TRBJ2-7,TGTGCCAGCCTCGACGGGACAGATCTTTGGGGGCAGTACTTC,CASLDGTDLWGQYF
.,many,TRBV29-1,TRBJ1-1,TGCAGCGTTGAACTTCCGGGACATCTGAACACTGAAGCTTTCTTT,CSVELPGHLNTEAFF
TRBD2,many,TRBV28,TRBJ2-3,TGTGCCAGCAGGAGCCCTAGCGGAGTCACAGATACGCAGTATTTT,CASRSPSGVTDTQYF
TRBD1,few,TRBV18,TRBJ2-7,TGTGCCAGCTCACCCGGGGACAGGGGGCGCGAGCAGTACTTC,CASSPGDRGREQYF
.,few,TRBV28,TRBJ1-2,TGTGCCAGCAGTTTAGCCATCATTTATGGCTACACCTTC,CASSLAIIYGYTF
.,.,TRBV15,TRBJ2-2,.,CAASTNQTSLYFCASSFGTGELFF
.,medium-sized,TRBV6-1,TRBJ2-4,TGTGCCAGCAGTGATATGGGGGGCGCGGACATTCAGTACTTC,CASSDMGGADIQYF
.,many,TRBV12-3/TRBV12-4,TRBJ2-7,TGTGCCAGCAGACCCACGGGACGGAACTCCTACGAGCAGTACTTC,CASRPTGRNSYEQYF
.,many,TRBV3-1,TRBJ1-5,TGTGCCAGCAGCCAAACGGACCAAGGGCCCCAGCATTTT,CASSQTDQGPQHF